Here is one T cell receptor beta chain with its context. This clone was seen just once. Its binding antigen is unknown. Base qualities are missing; no much larger clone stands one base away. These data originate in a study of blood T cell repertoires in COVID-19 (dated by TCRdb to the early 2020s). Regarding the complete study: Collaborator samples came from the United States, Italy and Spain and covered acute and convalescent phases of COVID-19. The repertoires were made available in a free public database intended to serve as a resource for research on the immune response to SARS-CoV-2. Subjects who had been exposed to COVID-19, were actively infected with it, or had recovered from it provided the deeply sampled blood TCRbeta repertoires that made up the dataset. The material from the prospective study consisted of cDNA or gDNA derived from T cells, B-cell-depleted T cells, or PBMCs. Samples were obtained from the ongoing ImmuneRACE study (first 160 participants) and from roughly 1,300 subjects provided by 6 global collaborators. Where available, HLA class I and class II types were taken from metadata supplied by the sample provider and were not determined by assay-based typing. A de-identified subject ID, COVID-19 status, age in years and sex were almost always included in the sample metadata.

Whole blood was collected in K2EDTA tubes by collaborating institutions according to the institutions' own protocols. For TCRbeta analysis, collaborator samples were shipped as frozen whole blood, as isolated PBMCs, or as DNA extracted from either sample type. TCRbeta CDR3 regions were amplified from genomic DNA by means of the immunoSEQ Assay, a bias-controlled multiplex PCR. Concerning the study's data processing: The number of nucleated cells in each sample was estimated by amplification of reference gene primers within the assay. To quantify the absolute abundance of each unique TCRbeta CDR3 rearrangement, sequence reads were collapsed and filtered. Productive Simpson clonality was computed per sample as the square root of Simpson's diversity index over productive rearrangements. Entries here come from immuneACCESS through TCRdb and include only in-frame sequences with V and J called. Some clones fail to appear in such tables; in the studies checked, an unresolved V gene covers under half of the shortfall, and the cause of the remainder is unknown. V and J calls plus clone size are reproduced from that table; the DNA served to infer D and trimming. Counted in this sample were tens of thousands of clones; about 86% of them appeared once. Of the sample, approximately 17% falls within the top ten clones.

From the germline V gene, CDR1 is KGHSH and CDR2 is LQKENI. Spanning cysteine to phenylalanine, the CDR3 consists of 16 amino acids. Only CDR3 DNA is held: 48 bases, read in frame from base 1. V was cut back by 5 bases and J by 2 bases, leaving a gap of 15 bases between them. Study-level results and caveats: The amount of clinical and demographic metadata varied by source and participant and was provided uncurated.

This sequence was found in an elderly man in a cohort sampled during active COVID-19. Sequenced material: peripheral blood. The sequence links TRBV18 to TRBJ1-4; matching of 5 bases hints at TRBD1 as the D gene. Here is the DNA: TGTGCCAGCTCAACCCAGCGGAGGGGTACTAATGAAAAACTGTTTTTT. It codes for CASSTQRRGTNEKLFF. Joined to the reference TRBV18 and TRBJ1-4 proteins, this CDR3 gives the full variable domain: NAGVMQNPRHLVRRRGQEARLRCSPMKGHSHVYWYRQLPEEGLKFMVYLQKENIIDESGMPKERFSAEFPKEGPSILRIQQVVRGDSAAYFCASSTQRRGTNEKLFFGSGTQLSVL.